What follows describes a single TCR beta chain. Some clones are missing from TCRdb's copy, which holds only in-frame ones; the method was immunoSEQ multiplex PCR. The table has 130,000 to 150,000 clones, approximately 87% seen once. The data stem from a study of blood T cell repertoires in COVID-19. CDR3 length equals 15 residues. The V gene's germline CDR1 is KGHSH and CDR2 LQKENI. V was cut by 2 bases and J by 2 bases, with 12 bases left in between. The source material was peripheral blood. The receptor comes from a woman between 50 and 59 years old with active or convalescent COVID-19. The V and J genes are TRBV18 and TRBJ1-2; a weak D match, TRBD1 (5 bases). The CDR3 sequence: CASSPIRQSNYGYTF. CDR3 sequence (DNA): TGTGCCAGCTCACCAATTAGACAGTCAAACTATGGCTACACCTTC.